The rows below give T cell receptor beta chains drawn from one sample of a study of OX40 agonist ivuxolimab in advanced cancers. Method: immunoSEQ multiplex PCR; TCRdb's copy keeps in-frame clones and lacks some. The sample holds tens of thousands of clones, roughly 86% seen once. The source material was CD4+ or CD8+ T cells sorted from blood, sampled in a trial of the OX40 agonist ivuxolimab. The origin of the receptors is an adult with an advanced solid tumor such as melanoma, head and neck, liver or kidney cancer. The CDR3 runs from the conserved cysteine through the conserved F or W. Fields, in order: V gene, D gene, clone size, J gene, CDR3 DNA, CDR3 protein. D genes are given only for firm matches. Expanded clones get a size class; other rows say once, few or many, or leave the size out.

v_call: TRBV2; d_call: .; clone_size: .; j_call: TRBJ2-7; cdr3_nt: TGTGCCAGCAGTGAAGCGGCTGTGGGGACCTACGAGCAGTACTTC; cdr3_aa: CASSEAAVGTYEQYF
v_call: TRBV7-2; d_call: .; clone_size: .; j_call: TRBJ1-2; cdr3_nt: TGTGCCAGCAGCTTCCCGGACGGGCTGATGACCTTC; cdr3_aa: CASSFPDGLMTF
v_call: TRBV18; d_call: .; clone_size: .; j_call: TRBJ1-4; cdr3_nt: TGTGCCAGCTCATCGGACAGCCGGCCTAATGAAAAACTGTTTTTT; cdr3_aa: CASSSDSRPNEKLFF
v_call: TRBV29-1; d_call: .; clone_size: .; j_call: TRBJ1-6; cdr3_nt: TGCAGCGTTGAGGGGGGCTTAGGAAATTCACCCCTCCACTTT; cdr3_aa: CSVEGGLGNSPLHF
v_call: TRBV5-4; d_call: .; clone_size: .; j_call: TRBJ1-3; cdr3_nt: TGTGCCAGCAGCGAACCACAGGGAACCATATATTTT; cdr3_aa: CASSEPQGTIYF
v_call: TRBV6-1; d_call: .; clone_size: once; j_call: TRBJ2-1; cdr3_nt: TGTGCCAGCAGTTCAGCCCTCCGCTCCTACAATGAGCAGTTCTTC; cdr3_aa: CASSSALRSYNEQFF
v_call: TRBV19; d_call: TRBD1; clone_size: .; j_call: TRBJ2-3; cdr3_nt: TGTGCCAGTAGTGTGCAGGGGGCAGATACGCAGTATTTT; cdr3_aa: CASSVQGADTQYF
v_call: TRBV4-1; d_call: .; clone_size: .; j_call: TRBJ1-4; cdr3_nt: TGCGCCAGCAGCTTATTGTTAGGAGAAAAACTGTTTTTT; cdr3_aa: CASSLLLGEKLFF
v_call: TRBV19; d_call: .; clone_size: .; j_call: TRBJ2-3; cdr3_nt: TGTGCCAGTAGGGGATCATGGGAGACAGATACGCAGTATTTT; cdr3_aa: CASRGSWETDTQYF
v_call: TRBV5-1; d_call: .; clone_size: .; j_call: TRBJ2-5; cdr3_nt: TGCGCCAGCAGCTTTGTGAGCTCACAAGAGACCCAGTACTTC; cdr3_aa: CASSFVSSQETQYF
v_call: TRBV5-6; d_call: TRBD1; clone_size: .; j_call: TRBJ1-4; cdr3_nt: TGTGCCAGCAGCCTACCATTGCGACAGGGGATTAATGAAAAACTGTTTTTT; cdr3_aa: CASSLPLRQGINEKLFF
v_call: TRBV12-5; d_call: TRBD2; clone_size: .; j_call: TRBJ2-1; cdr3_nt: TGTGCTAGTGGTCCCGTTGGGGGGGGTGAGCAGTTCTTC; cdr3_aa: CASGPVGGGEQFF
v_call: TRBV6-6; d_call: .; clone_size: .; j_call: TRBJ1-1; cdr3_nt: TGTGCCAGCAGCCCCCCGCAGGGCACTGAAGCTTTCTTT; cdr3_aa: CASSPPQGTEAFF
v_call: TRBV6-5; d_call: TRBD1; clone_size: few; j_call: TRBJ2-7; cdr3_nt: TGTGCCAGCAGCCCCTCGGGACAGGGGGTCGAGCAGTACTTC; cdr3_aa: CASSPSGQGVEQYF
v_call: TRBV5-1; d_call: .; clone_size: .; j_call: TRBJ1-2; cdr3_nt: TGCGCCAGCAGCAGCGGCGGGGGCAGGGGCTACACCTTC; cdr3_aa: CASSSGGGRGYTF
v_call: TRBV6-6; d_call: .; clone_size: .; j_call: TRBJ1-1; cdr3_nt: TGTGCCAGCAGGACTGAAACAGGAAACACTGAAGCTTTCTTT; cdr3_aa: CASRTETGNTEAFF
v_call: TRBV10-3; d_call: .; clone_size: .; j_call: TRBJ2-7; cdr3_nt: TGTGCCATCAGTGATCTGACGCGGAGCTCCTACGAGCAGTACTTC; cdr3_aa: CAISDLTRSSYEQYF